This entry lists 30 T cell receptor beta chains sequenced from one sample in a study of T cell responses to AZD1222 COVID-19 vaccine. Sequencing was performed with immunoSEQ multiplex PCR; in TCRdb, only in-frame clones are kept and a portion is missing. In the table there are about 180,000 clones, about nine tenths of which are singletons. Sample: peripheral blood, taken on day 0 of AZD1222 vaccination. The receptors were sampled from an adult in good health.

The chain joins TRBV5-1 to TRBJ2-1; the match to TRBD2 covers 7 bases. Germline lookup yields CDR1 SGHRS and CDR2 YFSETQ. V shed 4 bases and J 2 bases; nucleotides not matched to a gene: 6. The CDR3 loop spans 15 amino acids. The CDR3 nucleotides read TGCGCCAGCAGCGCCCTAGCGGACCCCTACAATGAGCAGTTCTTC. Its protein is CASSALADPYNEQFF.

The rearrangement joins TRBV5-8 to TRBJ2-7; D assignment may be TRBD1 or TRBD2 (5 bases each). The CDR3 length is 17 residues. V was shortened by 4 bases and J by 2 bases, with 22 bases between the two germline ends. In germline, CDR1 is SGHTS, CDR2 YDEGEE. CDR3 amino acids: CASSQIRGKKRPYEQYF. The DNA of the CDR3 is TGTGCCAGCAGCCAAATCCGGGGCAAAAAACGCCCCTACGAGCAGTACTTC.

The V gene is TRBV29-1, the J gene TRBJ2-1, with 7 bases aligning to TRBD2. Trimming took 6 bases from V and 4 from J; bases not matched to a gene: 6. The CDR3 runs to 13 residues. Germline lookup yields CDR1 SQVTM and CDR2 ANQGSEA. The CDR3 nucleotides are TGCAGCGTCCGACTAGCAGCATACAATGAGCAGTTCTTC. Translation: CSVRLAAYNEQFF.

The rearrangement joins TRBV27 to TRBJ2-7, with D possibly being TRBD1 (6 bases). The CDR3 covers 15 residues. V lost 5 bases and J 1 base, leaving 15 bases between the germline ends. The germline gives CDR1 MNHEY, CDR2 SMNVEV (reference sequence). In DNA form, the CDR3 reads TGTGCCAGCAGTCTTAGACAGGCCCTTTCCTACGAGCAGTACTTC. Translation gives CASSLRQALSYEQYF.

J is TRBJ2-1 and V is TRBV29-1; the D is unclear. This CDR3 has 13 amino acids. V lost 4 bases and J lost 9, with 16 bases in between. The V gene's germline CDR1 is SQVTM and CDR2 ANQGSEA. CDR3 amino acids: CSVVPSVPLEQFF. As DNA, the CDR3 is TGCAGCGTTGTACCCAGCGTCCCTCTTGAGCAGTTCTTC.

The chain is built from TRBV18 and TRBJ1-4, with 7 bases lining up with TRBD1. CDR3 length: 14 amino acids. Germline V gives CDR1 KGHSH, CDR2 LQKENI. J lost 7 bases, V lost 6 bases, and 8 bases had no gene match. The CDR3, as DNA: TGTGCCAGCTCCCGAGAGGGGGCAACTGAAAAACTGTTTTTT. This encodes CASSREGATEKLFF.

The chain joins TRBV19 to TRBJ2-2, with 11 bases that match TRBD2. Trimming cost V 6 bases and J 5 bases; bases outside gene matches: 8. Germline V gene lookup returns CDR1 LNHDA and CDR2 SQIVND (reference sequence). This CDR3 comprises 16 residues. CDR3 nucleotides: TGTGCCAGTAGCCAACTAGCGGGAGAGGGGACCGGGGAGCTGTTTTTT. Translating gives CASSQLAGEGTGELFF.

The chain has TRBV27 and TRBJ2-5; D unresolved. Trimming pared 5 bases from V and 0 bases from J, leaving 7 bases between. Germline V gene lookup returns CDR1 MNHEY and CDR2 SMNVEV (reference sequence). This CDR3 comprises 13 residues. CDR3 loop: CASSPTYQETQYF. The CDR3 region has the DNA TGTGCCAGCAGTCCCACTTACCAAGAGACCCAGTACTTC.

This clone appeared once. This chain uses TRBV4-2 with TRBJ2-3; 13 nucleotides line up with TRBD2. The germline V gene encodes CDR1 LGHNA and CDR2 YNFKEQ. With V trimmed by 4 bases and J by 2 bases, 9 bases remained unmatched. The length of the CDR3 is 18 residues. The CDR3: CASSRGLAGEGPTDTQYF. The CDR3, as DNA: TGTGCCAGCAGCCGCGGACTAGCGGGAGAGGGGCCCACAGATACGCAGTATTTT.

This clone appeared a single time. The rearrangement joins TRBV5-1 to TRBJ2-1, with TRBD1 matching 7 bases. The CDR3 loop spans 17 amino acids. Trimming at V came to 4 bases and at J to 4 bases, leaving 14 bases not matched to a gene. The germline V gene has CDR1 SGHRS and CDR2 YFSETQ. The CDR3 protein is CASSLKVSRQGYNEQFF. The DNA of the CDR3 is TGCGCCAGCAGCCTGAAGGTGTCGCGACAGGGATACAATGAGCAGTTCTTC.

This clone was detected only once. The chain is built from TRBV5-1 and TRBJ2-3, with 8 bases fitting TRBD2. This CDR3 is built from 16 residues. V dropped 4 bases and J dropped 2; count of bases not matched to a gene: 9. In germline, CDR1 is SGHRS, CDR2 YFSETQ. DNA of the CDR3: TGCGCCAGCAGCCGGGGAGTAGCGGGGTTCACAGATACGCAGTATTTT. Its translation: CASSRGVAGFTDTQYF. Together with reference TRBV5-1 and TRBJ2-3, the CDR3 gives the full variable domain: KAGVTQTPRYLIKTRGQQVTLSCSPISGHRSVSWYQQTPGQGLQFLFEYFSETQRNKGNFPGRFSGRQFSNSRSEMNVSTLELGDSALYLCASSRGVAGFTDTQYFGPGTRLTVL.

This clone came up once. The CDR3 is CASSPGLSQETQYF. The DNA of the CDR3 is TGTGCCAGCAGCCCGGGACTAAGCCAAGAGACCCAGTACTTC. The chain uses TRBV5-4 and TRBJ2-5; 7 nucleotides agree with TRBD2. CDR1 and CDR2 (germline): SGHNT, YYREEE (reference sequence). V trimming: 4 bases; J trimming: 1 base; junction bases outside the gene matches: 4. The CDR3 has 14 residues.

This clone was picked up a small number of times. V is TRBV19 and J is TRBJ1-4, with D possibly TRBD1 on 5 matching bases. V dropped 6 bases and J dropped 8 bases, with 16 bases sitting between them. There are 14 residues in the CDR3. CDR1 and CDR2 from the germline V gene are LNHDA and SQIVND (reference sequence). The CDR3 nucleotides read TGTGCCAGTAGCACGGGACGGCCAAGGGAAAAACTGTTTTTT. Its protein product is CASSTGRPREKLFF.

The chain carries TRBV12-5 and TRBJ2-3; a possible D gene is TRBD2 (5 bases). Trimming took 4 bases from V and 2 from J, leaving 10 bases between them. Germline loops: CDR1 LGHNT, CDR2 FRNRAP. The CDR3 contains 14 residues. CDR3 nucleotide sequence: TGTGCTAGTGGTTCGGGATCTGACACAGATACGCAGTATTTT. Protein product: CASGSGSDTDTQYF.

V gene TRBV7-9 combines with J gene TRBJ2-7; perhaps TRBD1 as D (6 bases). Trimming took off 4 bases at V and 3 bases at J, with 28 bases between the two ends. This CDR3 has 19 residues. Germline CDR1 SEHNR, CDR2 FQNEAQ (reference sequence). The CDR3 region is CASSSNVVRGTSNLYEQYF. In DNA, the CDR3 is TGTGCCAGCAGCTCCAATGTCGTCAGGGGAACCAGCAACCTCTACGAGCAGTACTTC.

In DNA form, the CDR3 reads TGCGCCAGCAGGGGGACAGGGAAGATATACGAGCAGTACTTC. It is translated as CASRGTGKIYEQYF. The V and J genes are TRBV5-1 and TRBJ2-7; 9 bases are shared with TRBD1. Germline loops: CDR1 SGHRS, CDR2 YFSETQ. The ends lost 5 bases at V and 4 bases at J; junction bases unmatched: 7. There are 14 residues in the CDR3.

The CDR3 region has the DNA TGTGCCAGCAGCCCCCTCAGGGGGGGCTACACCTTC. Translated: CASSPLRGGYTF. The V gene is TRBV12-3 or TRBV12-4, the J gene TRBJ1-2; 7 bases fit TRBD1. J was trimmed by 8 bases and V by 6 bases; bases with no gene match: 6. The CDR3 extends over 12 amino acids.

V and J are TRBV2 and TRBJ1-5; D not resolved. Germline CDR1 is SNHLY and CDR2 is FYNNEI. This CDR3 comprises 14 residues. V was cut by 7 bases and J by 3 bases, with 13 bases left in between. CDR3 sequence reads: CASTSRLHNQPQHF. In DNA form, the CDR3 reads TGTGCCAGCACCTCCCGGCTACACAATCAGCCCCAGCATTTT.

V is TRBV19 and J is TRBJ2-7; D tentatively reads TRBD1 or TRBD2 (6 bases each). Trimming took 5 bases from V and 4 from J, leaving 15 bases between them. CDR3 length equals 14 residues. Germline V gene sequence: CDR1 LNHDA, CDR2 SQIVND (reference sequence). The CDR3 DNA is TGTGCCAGTAGTGCGGGACAATCAGGATACGAGCAGTACTTC. It encodes CASSAGQSGYEQYF.

The CDR3: CASSGQGGGNNEQFF. In DNA, the CDR3 is TGTGCCAGCAGTGGACAGGGTGGCGGGAACAATGAGCAGTTCTTC. This chain joins TRBV6-6 and TRBJ2-1; TRBD1 matches 8 bases. The V segment lost 5 bases and the J segment 5 bases; nucleotides outside the gene matches: 8. Germline V gene lookup returns CDR1 MNHNY and CDR2 SVGAGI (reference sequence). CDR3 length: 15 amino acids.

The V gene is TRBV6-6, the J gene TRBJ1-6; a weak D match, TRBD1 (5 bases). CDR1 is MNHNY, CDR2 SVGAGI, per germline (reference sequence). V was clipped by 5 bases and J by 10 bases, with 18 bases between them. This CDR3 region has 15 residues. This CDR3 is CASSGRDGGHSPLHF. CDR3 sequence (DNA): TGTGCCAGCAGTGGCAGGGACGGAGGCCACTCACCCCTCCACTTT.

The genes are TRBV11-2 and TRBJ1-2; D may be TRBD1 (6 bases). V was cut by 5 bases and J by 4 bases, with 17 bases left in between. Germline CDR1 is SGHAT and CDR2 is FQNNGV. This CDR3 is built from 15 residues. The CDR3 DNA reads TGTGCCAGCAGCCAGGGACATATGGTTCCCTATGGCTACACCTTC. This gives the protein CASSQGHMVPYGYTF.

This clone was recorded only once. This chain joins TRBV27 and TRBJ2-2; TRBD2 aligns across 7 bases. Per the germline V gene, CDR1 is MNHEY and CDR2 is SMNVEV (reference sequence). There are 15 residues in the CDR3. Germline trimming cut 8 bases from V and 5 bases from J; bases unmatched to any gene: 11. CDR3 sequence: CASQAAGAGTGELFF. CDR3 nucleotides: TGTGCCAGCCAGGCGGCGGGAGCGGGGACCGGGGAGCTGTTTTTT.

The genes are TRBV5-4 and TRBJ2-1, with D maybe TRBD2 (6 bases). This CDR3 region has 15 residues. The germline V and J ends were trimmed by 4 bases and 8 bases, with 19 bases remaining between them. The germline V gene encodes CDR1 SGHNT and CDR2 YYREEE (reference sequence). This CDR3 reads CASSLWRAPMDEQFF. For the CDR3, the DNA is TGTGCCAGCAGCCTTTGGAGGGCCCCTATGGATGAGCAGTTCTTC.

V and J are TRBV5-1 and TRBJ2-1, with D uncertain. V lost 0 bases and J 3 bases, leaving 7 bases between the germline ends. Germline V CDR1 and CDR2: SGHRS, YFSETQ. This CDR3 is built from 14 residues. CDR3 region: CASSLGVLYNEQFF. CDR3 coding DNA: TGCGCCAGCAGCTTGGGAGTACTCTACAATGAGCAGTTCTTC.

The rearrangement links TRBV19 to TRBJ1-2, with D uncertain. This CDR3 has 11 residues. Between the trimmed V and J ends, which lost 5 bases and 7 bases, there was a span of 8 bases. CDR1 LNHDA and CDR2 SQIVND come from the germline V gene (reference sequence). The CDR3 is CASSETFGYTF. CDR3 bases: TGTGCCAGTAGTGAGACTTTTGGCTACACCTTC.

This chain uses TRBV3-1 (or the pseudogene TRBV3-2) with TRBJ1-2, with D hard to call. The V end was cut by 0 bases, the J end by 8 bases, with 16 bases between. The V gene's germline CDR1 is LGHDT and CDR2 YNNKEL (reference sequence). This CDR3 has 15 residues. CDR3 bases: TGTGCCAGCAGCCAAGAGTTCCGGCCGTCCCGGGGCTACACCTTC. This sequence encodes CASSQEFRPSRGYTF.

The rearrangement uses TRBV11-1 and TRBJ1-6, with a weak D call TRBD1 (5 bases). This CDR3 has 14 residues. The germline V gene has CDR1 SGHAT and CDR2 FQDESV (reference sequence). V lost 3 bases, J lost 5 bases, and 8 bases lay in between. The CDR3 DNA sequence: TGTGCCAGCAGCTTTAGGGGTAATAATTCACCCCTCCACTTT. Protein sequence: CASSFRGNNSPLHF. The variable domain in full, with the rest retrieved from reference TRBV11-1 and TRBJ1-6, is EAEVAQSPRYKITEKSQAVAFWCDPISGHATLYWYRQILGQGPELLVQFQDESVVDDSQLPKDRFSAERLKGVDSTLKIQPAELGDSAMYLCASSFRGNNSPLHFGNGTRLTVT.

The chain carries TRBV2 and TRBJ1-1; no clear D gene. Germline V gene data show CDR1 as SNHLY and CDR2 as FYNNEI. The CDR3 is made up of 13 amino acids. The V and J ends lost 1 base and 10 bases respectively, with 13 bases between them. DNA of the CDR3: TGTGCCAGCAGTGAAGTGAGAGGTCGGTTAGCTTTCTTT. It is translated as CASSEVRGRLAFF.

The table lists this clone with a count of one. J is TRBJ2-5 and V is TRBV29-1; D perhaps matches TRBD1 (6 bases). The CDR3 runs to 13 residues. V was trimmed by 6 bases and J by 4 bases, leaving 15 bases between them. Germline CDR1 reads SQVTM; CDR2 reads ANQGSEA. CDR3 DNA: TGCAGCGTCTCTCCCTTAGGGGGAGAGACCCAGTACTTC. It is translated as CSVSPLGGETQYF.